A single T cell receptor (beta chain) is shown here with its context. Profiling relied on immunoSEQ multiplex PCR, and the TCRdb table lists in-frame clones only, not all of them. The table has 52,000 or so clones, roughly 84% seen once; the top ten hold roughly 0.6%. The entry originates in a study of OX40 agonist ivuxolimab in advanced cancers. Study-level information: Having had anti-PD-1, anti-PD-L1 or anti-CTLA-4 therapy before was allowed, and more than 35% had some.

The V end lost 5 bases, the J end lost 4 bases, and 13 bases lay between the germline ends. In germline, CDR1 is SGHTS, CDR2 YDEGEE. The length of the CDR3 is 14 residues. This chain connects TRBV5-8 to TRBJ1-5; tentatively, D is TRBD1 (5 bases). The receptor comes from an adult with an advanced solid tumor such as melanoma, head and neck, liver or kidney cancer. Here the sequenced sample was CD4+ or CD8+ T cells sorted from blood, taken in a trial of the OX40 agonist ivuxolimab. The CDR3 DNA reads TGTGCCAGCAGAGCTTGGGACCTTAATCAGCCCCAGCATTTT. It specifies CASRAWDLNQPQHF.